The 7 T cell receptor beta chains below all came from one sample that was sequenced in a study of shared clonotypes between healthy human individuals. The table came from immunoSEQ multiplex PCR; TCRdb's copy has only in-frame clones and leaves some out. The sample carries 950,000 to 1,100,000 clones, 70% to 80% recorded once. The material sequenced was memory CD4+ T cells from PBMCs. Sample subset: CD45RA-negative fraction. These TCRs come from a man younger than 35 in good health. Some clones in this sample may be carry-over from other donors' samples.

Only one count was recorded for this clone. CDR3 bases: TGTGCCATCAGTTCCGGGACAAACTACGAGCAGTACTTC. It codes for CAISSGTNYEQYF. The chain has TRBV10-3 and TRBJ2-7; D may be TRBD1 (6 bases). Per the germline V gene, CDR1 is ENHRY and CDR2 is SYGVKD. Trimming pared 5 bases from V and 3 bases from J, leaving 11 bases between. The CDR3 spans 13 residues.

This clone was counted between two and nine times. The gene calls are TRBV7-2 and TRBJ2-7; tentatively, D is TRBD1 or TRBD2 (5 bases each). This CDR3 is 17 amino acids long. In germline, CDR1 is SGHTA, CDR2 FQGNSA. V was trimmed by 5 bases and J by 0 bases, leaving 20 bases between them. The CDR3 sequence is CASSSRTGTLSSYEQYF. DNA of the CDR3: TGTGCCAGCAGCAGCCGAACCGGGACCCTAAGCTCCTACGAGCAGTACTTC.

J is TRBJ2-5 and V is TRBV5-4; D is possibly TRBD2 (5 bases). With 5 bases removed from V and 0 bases from J, the gap between germline ends came to 8 bases. This CDR3 is built from 13 residues. Germline V gene data show CDR1 as SGHNT and CDR2 as YYREEE (reference sequence). CDR3: CASRSGYQETQYF. The DNA for the CDR3 is TGTGCCAGCAGGAGCGGCTACCAAGAGACCCAGTACTTC.

This clone has at least ten counts. This same CDR3 is encoded by further DNA sequences in the sample. This rearrangement joins TRBV7-8 to TRBJ2-2; D not resolved. V shed 0 bases and J shed 7 bases, with 6 bases lying between them. The CDR3 loop spans 13 amino acids. Looked up from germline, CDR1 is SGHVS and CDR2 is FQNEAQ. CDR3 protein: CASSLAGIGELFF. The CDR3, as DNA: TGTGCCAGCAGCTTAGCGGGAATCGGGGAGCTGTTTTTT. Together with reference TRBV7-8 and TRBJ2-2, the CDR3 gives the full variable domain: GAGVSQSPRYKVAKRGQDVALRCDPISGHVSLFWYQQALGQGPEFLTYFQNEAQLDKSGLPSDRFFAERPEGSVSTLKIQRTQQEDSAVYLCASSLAGIGELFFGEGSRLTVL.

V gene TRBV6-5 combines with J gene TRBJ2-1; D uncertain. There are 15 residues in the CDR3. CDR1 and CDR2 from the germline V gene are MNHEY and SVGAGI. V lost 6 bases to trimming and J lost 3 bases, with 15 bases between them. CDR3 sequence: CASSPQWRYYNEQFF. CDR3 nucleotide sequence: TGTGCCAGCAGCCCCCAGTGGCGTTACTACAATGAGCAGTTCTTC.

The chain recombines TRBV7-9 with TRBJ2-4; D possibly corresponds to TRBD2 (5 bases). Per the germline V gene, CDR1 is SEHNR and CDR2 is FQNEAQ (reference sequence). The length of the CDR3 is 14 residues. The V gene lost 9 bases and the J gene lost 0 bases, with 12 bases spanning the gap. The DNA of the CDR3 is TGTGCCAGTGGGAGTTTACTAGCCAAAAACATTCAGTACTTC. Translated, it gives CASGSLLAKNIQYF.

The chain couples TRBV10-1 to TRBJ1-2; the D gene is possibly TRBD1 (6 bases). The ends were cut back, 7 bases at V and 8 bases at J, with 17 bases in the middle. The CDR3 is 13 amino acids. Germline CDR1 WNHNN, CDR2 SYGVQD (reference sequence). This chain's CDR3 is CASKGRRGEGYTF. DNA for the CDR3: TGCGCCAGCAAAGGGAGAAGGGGGGAAGGCTACACCTTC.